Presented here are 14 T cell receptor beta chains from one specimen sequenced in a study of cytomegalovirus exposure and HLA in healthy donors. Researchers ran the PCR with 60 Vbeta and 13 Jbeta primers. The repertoire was sequenced with immunoSEQ multiplex PCR; TCRdb's copy has only in-frame clones and lacks some. The sample lists approximately 130,000 clones, approximately 8.9% occurring once. The sequenced sample consisted of PBMCs. All receptors derive from a woman aged 40 to 55 in good health and CMV-seropositive.

This clone was found a few times. The chain employs TRBV5-1 and TRBJ2-7; 7 positions match TRBD1. Germline trimming cut 4 bases from V and 0 bases from J; bases unmatched to any gene: 7. Looked up from germline, CDR1 is SGHRS and CDR2 is YFSETQ. The CDR3 has 15 amino acids. CDR3 sequence: CASSPTGLRSYEQYF. The CDR3 coding sequence is TGCGCCAGCAGCCCGACAGGGCTACGCTCCTACGAGCAGTACTTC.

This clone appeared a few times. The rearrangement joins TRBV5-1 to TRBJ1-1; the match to TRBD1 covers 7 bases. CDR3 size: 16 residues. Germline V CDR1 and CDR2: SGHRS, YFSETQ. Trimming took 4 bases from V and 1 from J; bases not matched to a gene: 10. This chain's CDR3 is CASSRTVRQGNTEAFF. Here the CDR3 DNA reads TGCGCCAGCAGCCGTACCGTTCGACAGGGGAACACTGAAGCTTTCTTT. Using reference TRBV5-1 and TRBJ1-1 for the parts outside the CDR3, the full variable domain is KAGVTQTPRYLIKTRGQQVTLSCSPISGHRSVSWYQQTPGQGLQFLFEYFSETQRNKGNFPGRFSGRQFSNSRSEMNVSTLELGDSALYLCASSRTVRQGNTEAFFGQGTRLTVV.

This clone was detected only a few times. V and J are TRBV6-5 and TRBJ2-2, with D possibly matching TRBD1 (5 bases). Trimming took 6 bases from V and 0 from J, leaving 8 bases between them. Per germline, CDR1 MNHEY and CDR2 SVGAGI. The CDR3 sequence is 14 residues long. The CDR3 DNA reads as TGTGCCAGCAGGCAGGGATCGAACACCGGGGAGCTGTTTTTT. Amino acid sequence: CASRQGSNTGELFF.

The rearrangement uses TRBV5-3 and TRBJ1-5, with TRBD1 matching over 8 bases. TRBV5-3 is classed as an ORF, of uncertain function. The CDR3 is made up of 14 amino acids. V dropped 5 bases and J dropped 6; count of bases not matched to a gene: 7. The CDR3 bases are TGTGCCAGAAGACAAGTGACAGGGGCTCAGCCCCAGCATTTT. This encodes CARRQVTGAQPQHF.

The chain joins TRBV7-6 to TRBJ2-7; tentatively, D is TRBD1 (5 bases). CDR3 length: 17 amino acids. CDR1 is SGHVS and CDR2 is FNYEAQ in the germline V gene. V dropped 1 base and J dropped 3 bases, with 19 bases sitting between them. The CDR3 is CASSLGGMVAQDYEQYF. Written as DNA, the CDR3 is TGTGCCAGCAGCTTAGGGGGTATGGTGGCACAGGACTACGAGCAGTACTTC.

The chain has TRBV6-5 and TRBJ1-1; D gene ambiguous. Per germline, CDR1 MNHEY and CDR2 SVGAGI. Deletions cut 7 bases from V and 1 base from J, with 16 bases between. This CDR3 comprises 15 residues. CDR3 in amino acids: CASTRNNAGNTEAFF. The CDR3 region has the DNA TGTGCCAGCACCAGAAATAATGCAGGGAACACTGAAGCTTTCTTT.

The chain uses TRBV2 and TRBJ2-3; 7 positions agree with TRBD2. The V gene end was trimmed by 0 bases and the J gene end by 2 bases; junction bases not matched to a gene: 2. CDR3 length equals 15 residues. Per germline, CDR1 SNHLY and CDR2 FYNNEI. Written as DNA, the CDR3 is TGTGCCAGCAGTGAAGCGGGGGGGACCACAGATACGCAGTATTTT. The encoded protein is CASSEAGGTTDTQYF.

In its sample, this clone was seen a few times. The chain uses TRBV7-2 and TRBJ1-2, with D tentatively TRBD1 (6 bases). The CDR3 length is 14 residues. V was cut by 4 bases and J by 6 bases, with 15 bases left in between. Germline values: CDR1 SGHTA, CDR2 FQGNSA. The DNA of the CDR3 is TGTGCCAGCAGCTCCCTACAGGGAAGGGATGGCTACACCTTC. Encoded protein: CASSSLQGRDGYTF.

The chain couples TRBV19 to TRBJ1-1; D not certain. The germline CDR1 and CDR2 sequences are LNHDA and SQIVND (reference sequence). Between the trimmed V and J ends, which lost 5 bases and 4 bases, there was a span of 11 bases. This CDR3 has 13 amino acids. The CDR3 is CASSSVRGTEAFF. CDR3 nucleotides: TGTGCCAGTAGTTCCGTACGAGGCACTGAAGCTTTCTTT.

This clone has more than one count but fewer than ten. Other DNA sequences in this sample translate to the same CDR3. The chain couples TRBV4-3 to TRBJ1-1; 8 nucleotides line up with TRBD1. The J segment lost 3 bases and the V segment lost 2 bases, leaving 5 bases of the junction unmatched. This CDR3 has 15 amino acids. CDR1 and CDR2 (germline): LGHNA, YSLEER. DNA of the CDR3: TGCGCCAGCAGCCAACACCAGGGGGCCGACACTGAAGCTTTCTTT. Its translation: CASSQHQGADTEAFF.

This clone was counted between two and nine times. The chain couples TRBV25-1 to TRBJ1-4; 12 nucleotides align to TRBD1. Germline CDR1 and CDR2: MGHDK and SYGVNS. V lost 0 bases to trimming and J lost 2 bases; unmatched junction nucleotides: 4. This CDR3 has 18 amino acids. The CDR3 DNA reads as TGTGCCAGCAGTGAATATCCGGGACAGGGGGCTACTAATGAAAAACTGTTTTTT. This codes for CASSEYPGQGATNEKLFF. Full variable domain (rest looked up from reference TRBV25-1 and TRBJ1-4): EADIYQTPRYLVIGTGKKITLECSQTMGHDKMYWYQQDPGMELHLIHYSYGVNSTEKGDLSSESTVSRIRTEHFPLTLESARPSHTSQYLCASSEYPGQGATNEKLFFGSGTQLSVL.

V gene TRBV5-1 combines with J gene TRBJ2-2; 8 bases are a match to TRBD1. Per the germline V gene, CDR1 is SGHRS and CDR2 is YFSETQ. Trimming removed 2 bases from V and 3 bases from J; junction bases left unmatched: 9. The CDR3 is made up of 17 amino acids. CDR3: CASSFGQGGDYTGELFF. The DNA for the CDR3 is TGCGCCAGCAGCTTCGGACAGGGCGGAGATTACACCGGGGAGCTGTTTTTT. Full variable domain (outside the CDR3, taken from reference TRBV5-1 and TRBJ2-2): KAGVTQTPRYLIKTRGQQVTLSCSPISGHRSVSWYQQTPGQGLQFLFEYFSETQRNKGNFPGRFSGRQFSNSRSEMNVSTLELGDSALYLCASSFGQGGDYTGELFFGEGSRLTVL.

This CDR3 reads CAIGGSGGTTGELFF. CDR3 nucleotide sequence: TGTGCCATCGGTGGTAGCGGGGGGACGACCGGGGAGCTGTTTTTT. The chain uses TRBV10-3 and TRBJ2-2, with TRBD2 matching 10 bases. After removal of 8 bases from V and 5 bases from J, the junction contained 8 bases not matched to a gene. Germline values: CDR1 ENHRY, CDR2 SYGVKD. The CDR3 extends over 15 amino acids.

The sample holds a few counts of this clone. The chain joins TRBV29-1 to TRBJ1-1; TRBD1 might be the D (5 bases). Trimming left V 2 bases short and J 2 bases short, with 9 bases between. The CDR3 extends over 13 amino acids. From germline, CDR1 is SQVTM and CDR2 ANQGSEA. The CDR3 loop is CSVEKQGNTEAFF. CDR3 DNA: TGCAGCGTTGAAAAGCAGGGTAACACTGAAGCTTTCTTT.